The entry below gives a single TCR beta chain sequence along with its context. Its antigen is as yet unknown. This record belongs to a study of vaccination effects on CD4 cells after COVID-19. The culture ran for roughly ten days before CD4+ T cells were isolated. Participants were vaccinated with two doses of either the BNT162b2 or mRNA-1273 vaccine. Vaccinated recipients, who were negative for nucleocapsid antibodies, had no history of SARS-CoV-2 infection. The junction had 11 bases not matched to a gene; V was cut back by 4 bases and J by 7 bases. The V gene's germline CDR1 is MNHNY and CDR2 SVGAGI (reference sequence). This CDR3 spans 15 amino acids. The assay was immunoSEQ multiplex PCR, and TCRdb's table has in-frame clones only and misses some. The table shows approximately 60,000 clones, with around four fifths occurring only once. Overall study findings and caveats: Infection- and vaccine-induced clones contracted markedly late after vaccination.

This chain links TRBV6-6 with TRBJ1-1; 8 bases are shared with TRBD1. Sample: CD4+ T cells from PBMCs cultured without peptide, taken after COVID-19 vaccination. This clonotype was obtained from a human donor who received a COVID-19 vaccine. CDR3 DNA sequence: TGTGCCAGCAGTTCCCTTTTTGGGACAGGCGGTGAAGCTTTCTTT. Its protein is CASSSLFGTGGEAFF.